Sequencing of this TCR beta chain was carried out in a study of blood T cell repertoires in COVID-19. CDR3 size: 17 residues. CDR1 and CDR2 (germline): SGDLS, YYNGEE. Trimming cost V 4 bases and J 4 bases; bases outside gene matches: 15. Libraries were prepared by immunoSEQ multiplex PCR; TCRdb keeps only in-frame clonotypes and omits some of them. Of roughly 300,000 clones listed, under 90% are singletons. This clone was seen more than once but under ten times. The source of this sequence is a woman aged 55-70 years with active or convalescent COVID-19. The sample taken for sequencing was peripheral blood. V is TRBV9 and J is TRBJ2-5, with 8 bases fitting TRBD2. CDR3 DNA: TGTGCCAGCAGCCCTAGTTCTGGGGGAAGCGGGGGAGAGACCCAGTACTTC. It yields the protein CASSPSSGGSGGETQYF.